The 22 T cell receptor beta chains listed next were all sequenced from one sample in a study of T cell responses to AZD1222 COVID-19 vaccine listed by TCRdb under 2021. The method behind the library was the immunoSEQ multiplex PCR assay. In its TCRdb copy, this immuneACCESS table keeps in-frame sequences only and misses some clones. Where compared with another copy, unresolved V genes explain less than half of these, and the others have no known cause. In all, the sample holds tens of thousands of clones, and roughly 90% of those were seen once. The top ten hold roughly 3.1% of the sample. Interpreted using the paper, the time point label stands for: about 28 days (+/-7) after the second vaccine dose. Here the sequenced sample was peripheral blood, taken 28 days after the second AZD1222 dose. The source of these receptors is an adult who received the AZD1222 COVID-19 vaccine.

The chain combines TRBV6-5 with TRBJ1-2; D unclear. The CDR3 totals 15 residues. CDR1 is MNHEY, CDR2 SVGAGI, per germline. Deletions cut 6 bases from V and 1 base from J, with 15 bases between. The CDR3 nucleotides read TGTGCCAGCAGGGAGGTCCCCAACCTTAACTATGGCTACACCTTC. Amino acids: CASREVPNLNYGYTF.

This chain uses TRBV3-1 (or the pseudogene TRBV3-2) with TRBJ2-1; D uncertain. Germline V gene lookup returns CDR1 LGHDT and CDR2 YNNKEL (reference sequence). The CDR3 is 15 residues long. Between the trimmed V and J ends, which lost 0 bases and 5 bases, there was a span of 11 bases. The CDR3 coding sequence is TGTGCCAGCAGCCAAGATGATAGGGCAAACAATGAGCAGTTCTTC. Protein: CASSQDDRANNEQFF.

The chain links TRBV6-2 or TRBV6-3 to TRBJ1-2; 8 nucleotides agree with TRBD1. V lost 6 bases, J lost 7 bases, and 13 bases stayed unmatched. CDR1 is MNHEY, CDR2 SVGEGT, per germline. The CDR3 is 15 amino acids. As DNA, the CDR3 is TGTGCCAGCAGCGACCCAAGGACAGGGTGGCTTGGCTACACCTTC. The encoded protein is CASSDPRTGWLGYTF.

The chain couples TRBV28 to TRBJ2-7; 8 positions match TRBD1. Germline loops: CDR1 MDHEN, CDR2 SYDVKM. The CDR3 runs 15 residues. J lost 7 bases, V lost 1 base, and 9 bases had no gene match. The CDR3 DNA reads as TGTGCCAGCAGTTTATTTACGACAGGGGTGAGTGAGCAGTACTTC. Residues: CASSLFTTGVSEQYF. Full variable domain (missing parts from reference TRBV28 and TRBJ2-7): DVKVTQSSRYLVKRTGEKVFLECVQDMDHENMFWYRQDPGLGLRLIYFSYDVKMKEKGDIPEGYSVSREKKERFSLILESASTNQTSMYLCASSLFTTGVSEQYFGPGTRLTVT.

This clone appeared once. V and J are TRBV19 and TRBJ1-3; tentatively, D is TRBD1 (5 bases). Germline V gives CDR1 LNHDA, CDR2 SQIVND (reference sequence). The V end was cut by 2 bases, the J end by 4 bases, with 12 bases between. This CDR3 is built from 15 residues. The CDR3 bases are TGTGCCAGTAGTATATACGGGGCGGGCGGAAACACCATATATTTT. Protein sequence: CASSIYGAGGNTIYF.

The chain is built from TRBV5-1 and TRBJ1-2; TRBD1 matches at 10 bases. This CDR3 has 15 residues. CDR1 and CDR2 from the germline V gene are SGHRS and YFSETQ. Trimming removed 4 bases from V and 5 bases from J; junction bases left unmatched: 8. The CDR3 protein is CASSPQTGGAYGYTF. CDR3 nucleotide sequence: TGCGCCAGCAGCCCCCAGACAGGGGGCGCGTATGGCTACACCTTC.

This clone has only one observation. The chain combines TRBV4-2 with TRBJ2-5, with 15 bases matching TRBD2. V lost 0 bases, J lost 4 bases, and 9 bases stayed unmatched. The CDR3 runs to 19 residues. CDR1 and CDR2 from the germline V gene are LGHNA and YNFKEQ. The CDR3 region is CASSQDRTSGGARRETQYF. Here the CDR3 DNA reads TGTGCCAGCAGCCAAGATCGGACTAGCGGGGGGGCAAGGAGAGAGACCCAGTACTTC.

The genes are TRBV6-5 and TRBJ1-2; 8 bases match TRBD1. V trimming: 4 bases; J trimming: 6 bases; junction bases outside the gene matches: 7. Germline CDR1 MNHEY, CDR2 SVGAGI. CDR3 length: 14 residues. Here the CDR3 reads CASSFLDRANGYTF. The CDR3 bases are TGTGCCAGCAGTTTCTTGGACAGGGCGAATGGCTACACCTTC.

V usage is TRBV7-9 and J usage is TRBJ1-2; the D gene is possibly TRBD1 (6 bases). Trimming left V 0 bases short and J 7 bases short, with 12 bases between. This CDR3 has 14 residues. Germline V CDR1 and CDR2: SEHNR, FQNEAQ (reference sequence). The CDR3 nucleotides read TGTGCCAGCAGCTTAGCAGGGGGGGTAGGTGGCTACACCTTC. Its translation: CASSLAGGVGGYTF.

The chain recombines TRBV7-8 with TRBJ2-2; TRBD2 matches at 13 bases. The CDR3 is 16 amino acids. Germline trimming cut 6 bases from V and 5 bases from J; bases unmatched to any gene: 6. Germline V gene sequence: CDR1 SGHVS, CDR2 FQNEAQ. CDR3 sequence (DNA): TGTGCCAGCAGACCTCGACTAGCGGGGGGAACCGGGGAGCTGTTTTTT. This translates into CASRPRLAGGTGELFF.

The genes are TRBV11-2 and TRBJ2-7; the D gene is possibly TRBD2 (5 bases). Germline lookup yields CDR1 SGHAT and CDR2 FQNNGV. The CDR3 runs to 15 residues. Trimming removed 0 bases from V and 1 base from J, with 10 bases in between. DNA of the CDR3: TGTGCCAGCAGCTTAGATCGGGGAGTTTCCTACGAGCAGTACTTC. The encoded protein is CASSLDRGVSYEQYF.

J is TRBJ1-5 and V is TRBV2, with 7 positions matching TRBD1. After removal of 5 bases from V and 2 bases from J, the junction contained 9 bases not matched to a gene. The CDR3 is 16 amino acids. Germline CDR1 reads SNHLY; CDR2 reads FYNNEI. DNA for the CDR3: TGTGCCAGCAGTAGACAGGGCATGTATGGCAATCAGCCCCAGCATTTT. Amino acids: CASSRQGMYGNQPQHF.

The gene calls are TRBV28 and TRBJ1-2; D perhaps matches TRBD1 (5 bases). Trimming took off 3 bases at V and 1 base at J, with 12 bases between the two ends. The CDR3 covers 15 residues. Germline loops: CDR1 MDHEN, CDR2 SYDVKM. CDR3 DNA: TGTGCCAGCAGTTTCCATAGCGGGGGTAACTATGGCTACACCTTC. Its protein is CASSFHSGGNYGYTF.

This chain joins TRBV2 and TRBJ1-5; TRBD1 might be the D (5 bases). Germline loops: CDR1 SNHLY, CDR2 FYNNEI. V gave up 10 bases and J gave up 2 bases, with 12 bases separating them. The CDR3 extends over 13 amino acids. CDR3 amino acids: CATGAARNQPQHF. The CDR3, as DNA: TGTGCCACTGGGGCAGCCCGCAATCAGCCCCAGCATTTT.

This clone showed up just once. This chain joins TRBV19 and TRBJ1-6; TRBD1 agrees at 8 bases. The CDR3 covers 16 residues. Germline V CDR1 and CDR2: LNHDA, SQIVND (reference sequence). J lost 8 bases, V lost 11 bases, and 17 bases had no gene match. The CDR3 loop is CARHYPGGSMDSPLHF. For the CDR3, the DNA is TGTGCCCGCCATTACCCAGGGGGCTCGATGGATTCACCCCTCCACTTT.

The CDR3 region is CASTRRGTGGTEAFF. The CDR3 DNA reads TGTGCCAGCACCCGAAGGGGGACAGGGGGCACTGAAGCTTTCTTT. The chain joins TRBV11-3 to TRBJ1-1, with 11 bases identical to TRBD1. V lost 7 bases to trimming and J lost 4 bases; unmatched junction nucleotides: 8. The CDR3 covers 15 residues. CDR1 SGHNT and CDR2 YENEEA come from the germline V gene.

The chain employs TRBV6-2 or TRBV6-3 and TRBJ2-1; TRBD2 agrees at 9 bases. J gave up 8 bases and V 0 bases, and 17 bases lay outside the gene matches. The CDR3 runs 19 residues. Germline values: CDR1 MNHEY, CDR2 SVGEGT. CDR3 loop: CASSYSMVGGGGALHEQFF. In DNA, the CDR3 is TGTGCCAGCAGTTACTCGATGGTTGGCGGCGGGGGGGCCTTACATGAGCAGTTCTTC.

This chain uses TRBV6-5 with TRBJ1-6; 7 bases are a match to TRBD1. Germline trimming cut 0 bases from V and 6 bases from J; bases unmatched to any gene: 5. CDR3 length: 16 amino acids. CDR1 is MNHEY and CDR2 is SVGAGI in the germline V gene. DNA of the CDR3: TGTGCCAGCAGTTACTCGATGGCAGGGGGTAATTCACCCCTCCACTTT. Its translation: CASSYSMAGGNSPLHF.

The V call is TRBV7-2, the J call TRBJ2-7; 12 nucleotides align to TRBD2. The CDR3 sequence is 17 residues long. Germline assignment: CDR1 SGHTA and CDR2 FQGNSA. Germline trimming cut 0 bases from V and 0 bases from J; bases unmatched to any gene: 3. Here the CDR3 DNA reads TGTGCCAGCAGCTTAGCGCTACTAGCGGGGGGCTCCTACGAGCAGTACTTC. It encodes CASSLALLAGGSYEQYF.

The J gene is TRBJ1-2, the V gene TRBV4-3; D call uncertain. The CDR3 is 13 residues long. Germline lookup yields CDR1 LGHNA and CDR2 YSLEER. Trimming left V 1 base short and J 4 bases short, with 7 bases between. The CDR3 DNA reads TGCGCCAGCAGCCAAGCAGGCTCCTATGGCTACACCTTC. Its translation is CASSQAGSYGYTF.

This chain connects TRBV19 to TRBJ1-2, with D hard to call. The V gene lost 6 bases and the J gene lost 1 base, with 6 bases spanning the gap. The CDR3 has 12 residues. CDR1 and CDR2 (germline): LNHDA, SQIVND (reference sequence). CDR3 sequence (DNA): TGTGCCAGTAGCCGGGATAACTATGGCTACACCTTC. Translated: CASSRDNYGYTF.

The chain joins TRBV19 to TRBJ2-1; TRBD2 aligns across 12 bases. Trimming removed 7 bases from V and 8 bases from J; junction bases left unmatched: 12. The CDR3 totals 16 residues. Looked up from germline, CDR1 is LNHDA and CDR2 is SQIVND (reference sequence). CDR3 sequence (DNA): TGTGCCAGTACGAGGGCTAGCGGGGGGGCGAGGGATGAGCAGTTCTTC. Translation: CASTRASGGARDEQFF.